The 12 T cell receptor beta chains listed next were all sequenced from one sample in a study of somatic mutations in cytotoxic T cells in rheumatoid arthritis. This table comes from immunoSEQ multiplex PCR, and its TCRdb copy is limited to in-frame clones, with some not included. This table holds around 11,000 clones, approximately 71% found once. Material: CD8+ T cells sorted from blood. These receptors came from an adult with rheumatoid arthritis.

This clone turned up a few times. The rearrangement uses TRBV28 and TRBJ1-6, with D tentatively TRBD1 (5 bases). This CDR3 is built from 12 residues. Trimming removed 11 bases from V and 10 bases from J, with 15 bases in between. Germline CDR1 is MDHEN and CDR2 is SYDVKM. The CDR3 DNA reads TGTGCCTCCCAGCTTACAGGATCACCCCTCCACTTT. It translates to CASQLTGSPLHF.

The rearrangement uses TRBV11-3 and TRBJ2-2; D remains unclear. The V gene's germline CDR1 is SGHNT and CDR2 YENEEA. This CDR3 comprises 14 residues. Trimming shortened V by 5 bases and J by 6 bases, and 13 bases separated the two germline ends. The DNA of the CDR3 is TGTGCCAGCAGCCCACGGAAAGGCGCCGGGGAGCTGTTTTTT. Translating it yields CASSPRKGAGELFF.

V gene TRBV5-1 combines with J gene TRBJ2-3, with 11 bases identical to TRBD2. The CDR3 has 15 amino acids. CDR1 is SGHRS and CDR2 is YFSETQ in the germline V gene. After removal of 5 bases from V and 3 bases from J, the junction contained 5 bases not matched to a gene. The CDR3 nucleotides are TGCGCCAGCAGTCTTATAGCGGGGGGGACAGATACGCAGTATTTT. Its protein is CASSLIAGGTDTQYF.

This clone was seen a few times. V is TRBV4-1 and J is TRBJ2-7, with D perhaps matching TRBD1 (5 bases). Germline V gives CDR1 MGHRA, CDR2 YSYEKL. V shed 0 bases and J shed 3 bases, with 15 bases lying between them. CDR3 size: 16 residues. The CDR3 spells CASSQDSGREGYEQYF. CDR3 DNA sequence: TGCGCCAGCAGCCAAGATTCAGGCAGGGAAGGCTACGAGCAGTACTTC.

This clone was seen only once. The chain has TRBV7-9 and TRBJ2-2, with D perhaps TRBD1 or TRBD2 (5 bases each). The CDR3 runs 16 residues. With 1 base removed from V and 1 base from J, the gap between germline ends came to 10 bases. Looked up from germline, CDR1 is SEHNR and CDR2 is FQNEAQ (reference sequence). Here the CDR3 DNA reads TGTGCCAGCAGCTTAGGGATGGGGGTGAACACCGGGGAGCTGTTTTTT. This sequence encodes CASSLGMGVNTGELFF. The whole variable domain, remainder taken from reference TRBV7-9 and TRBJ2-2, is DTGVSQNPRHKITKRGQNVTFRCDPISEHNRLYWYRQTLGQGPEFLTYFQNEAQLEKSRLLSDRFSAERPKGSFSTLEIQRTEQGDSAMYLCASSLGMGVNTGELFFGEGSRLTVL.

The chain uses TRBV7-6 and TRBJ1-4; D is unclear. The germline CDR1 and CDR2 sequences are SGHVS and FNYEAQ. V was cut by 0 bases and J by 2 bases, with 7 bases left in between. The CDR3 length is 15 residues. CDR3 in DNA: TGTGCCAGCAGCTTAGCAGGGCCTACTAATGAAAAACTGTTTTTT. Residues: CASSLAGPTNEKLFF.

V and J are TRBV29-1 and TRBJ2-1; D may be TRBD2 (5 bases). V gave up 7 bases and J gave up 7 bases, with 8 bases separating them. This CDR3 has 10 residues. Germline CDR1 reads SQVTM; CDR2 reads ANQGSEA. CDR3 DNA: TGCAGCGCAGCGGAAAATGAGCAGTTCTTC. This codes for CSAAENEQFF.

The chain is built from TRBV13 and TRBJ1-1; no reliable D call. Germline V gene data show CDR1 as PRHDT and CDR2 as FYEKMQ (reference sequence). V lost 0 bases and J 5 bases, leaving 7 bases between the germline ends. The CDR3 loop spans 13 amino acids. The CDR3 loop is CASSLGGVTEAFF. The CDR3 coding sequence is TGTGCCAGCAGCTTAGGTGGCGTGACTGAAGCTTTCTTT.

The chain has TRBV27 and TRBJ1-1; 7 bases fit TRBD1. Trimming took 4 bases from V and 1 from J; bases not matched to a gene: 3. The germline CDR1 and CDR2 sequences are MNHEY and SMNVEV (reference sequence). The CDR3 spans 14 residues. CDR3 sequence (DNA): TGTGCCAGCAGTTCTACAGGGGCGAACACTGAAGCTTTCTTT. Protein: CASSSTGANTEAFF.

The V and J genes are TRBV5-6 and TRBJ2-1, with a weak D call TRBD2 (6 bases). This CDR3 spans 13 amino acids. Trimming shortened V by 2 bases and J by 7 bases, and 10 bases separated the two germline ends. From germline, CDR1 is SGHDT and CDR2 YYEEEE. CDR3 protein: CASSFFGGNEQFF. CDR3 nucleotide sequence: TGTGCCAGCAGCTTTTTTGGGGGGAATGAGCAGTTCTTC.

This chain connects TRBV19 to TRBJ2-7; D might be TRBD1 or TRBD2, each matching 5 bases. In germline, CDR1 is LNHDA, CDR2 SQIVND (reference sequence). The CDR3 totals 15 residues. Trimming left V 5 bases short and J 2 bases short, with 16 bases between. For the CDR3, the DNA is TGTGCCAGTAGTTCAGACAGTCCGGGGACCTACGAGCAGTACTTC. This sequence encodes CASSSDSPGTYEQYF.

This sequence joins TRBV2 and TRBJ2-7, with 9 bases that match TRBD1. Looked up from germline, CDR1 is SNHLY and CDR2 is FYNNEI. The ends lost 9 bases at V and 0 bases at J; junction bases unmatched: 6. The CDR3 runs to 14 residues. The CDR3 sequence is CASLDRGSSYEQYF. Written as DNA, the CDR3 is TGTGCCAGTTTAGACAGGGGGAGCTCCTACGAGCAGTACTTC. The entire variable domain, with the rest obtained from reference TRBV2 and TRBJ2-7, is as follows: EPEVTQTPSHQVTQMGQEVILRCVPISNHLYFYWYRQILGQKVEFLVSFYNNEISEKSEIFDDQFSVERPDGSNFTLKIRSTKLEDSAMYFCASLDRGSSYEQYFGPGTRLTVT.